The rows below give T cell receptor beta chains drawn from one sample of a study of T cell repertoires in ileal Crohn's disease. Profiling relied on immunoSEQ multiplex PCR, and the TCRdb table lists in-frame clones only, not all of them. This repertoire shows some 6,900 clones, just under 75% found once; its top ten account for over 8.5%. Material: ileal tissue. These TCRs come from an adult with Crohn's disease. CDR3s include the opening cysteine and the closing phenylalanine or tryptophan. A D gene is named only where the DNA matches it firmly. Clone size, where shown, is once, few, many, or a class for clones that have expanded.

NA,TRBJ2-2,TRBD2,TRBV18,CASSLTSGSFDTGELFF,TGTGCCAGCTCGCTGACTAGCGGGAGCTTCGACACCGGGGAGCTGTTTTTT
once,TRBJ1-4,NA,TRBV19,CASTPKSGGRGEKLFF,TGTGCCAGTACTCCAAAGAGCGGGGGGCGCGGTGAAAAACTGTTTTTT
once,TRBJ2-4,TRBD1,TRBV5-4,CASSSEKSRTGKNIQYF,TGTGCCAGCAGCTCAGAAAAGAGTAGGACAGGGAAAAACATTCAGTACTTC
NA,TRBJ1-1,NA,TRBV9,CASSVGSPTEAFF,TGTGCCAGCAGCGTAGGCTCCCCCACTGAAGCTTTCTTT
few,TRBJ2-7,TRBD1,TRBV28,CASSTAGTGTYEQYF,TGTGCCAGCAGCACTGCAGGGACAGGGACCTACGAGCAGTACTTC
NA,TRBJ1-3,TRBD1,TRBV7-2,CASSLDGTAGNTIYF,TGTGCCAGCAGCTTAGATGGGACAGCTGGAAACACCATATATTTT
NA,TRBJ2-4,NA,TRBV4-1,CASSRSNQGENIQYF,TGCGCCAGCAGCCGCTCTAACCAAGGCGAAAACATTCAGTACTTC
NA,TRBJ1-2,NA,TRBV5-1,CASRRGQDDYGYTF,TGCGCCAGCAGGAGGGGTCAGGACGACTATGGCTACACCTTC
once,TRBJ2-7,TRBD2,TRBV18,CASSAGTTFEQYF,TGTGCCAGCTCGGCCGGGACTACCTTCGAGCAGTACTTC
NA,TRBJ2-1,TRBD2,TRBV9,CASSVAGTSSNEQFF,TGTGCCAGCAGCGTAGCTGGGACTAGCAGCAATGAGCAGTTCTTC
NA,TRBJ2-7,TRBD2,TRBV30,CAYQSGSRDEQYF,TGTGCCTACCAAAGCGGGAGTCGGGACGAGCAGTACTTC
NA,TRBJ2-5,NA,TRBV7-3,CASSFVGSGGGETQYF,TGTGCCAGCAGCTTTGTGGGTAGCGGAGGCGGAGAGACCCAGTACTTC
NA,TRBJ2-3,NA,TRBV5-1,CASRSSGGIEDTQYF,TGCGCCAGCAGAAGTTCTGGCGGGATTGAGGATACGCAGTATTTT
NA,TRBJ2-7,NA,TRBV7-3,CASSPGQSFYEQYF,TGTGCCAGCAGCCCGGGACAAAGCTTCTACGAGCAGTACTTC
NA,TRBJ1-1,NA,TRBV6-6,CASRAGSSGYTEAFF,TGTGCCAGCAGGGCCGGGAGCTCGGGTTACACTGAAGCTTTCTTT
NA,TRBJ2-3,TRBD2,TRBV7-2,CASSFGLAGYTDTQYF,TGTGCCAGCAGCTTTGGACTAGCGGGATACACAGATACGCAGTATTTT
NA,TRBJ1-1,TRBD1,TRBV19,CATSQGEGQMNTEAFF,TGTGCCACCTCACAAGGGGAGGGACAGATGAACACTGAAGCTTTCTTT
NA,TRBJ2-1,TRBD2,TRBV7-3,CASSLTSGSSRAVNEQFF,TGTGCCAGCAGCTTAACTAGCGGGAGTTCCCGGGCAGTCAATGAGCAGTTCTTC
NA,TRBJ2-3,NA,TRBV2,CASSGVVDTQYF,TGTGCCAGCAGTGGGGTCGTAGATACGCAGTATTTT
once,TRBJ2-1,NA,TRBV11-2,CASSFVRDYNEQFF,TGTGCCAGCAGCTTTGTCAGGGACTACAATGAGCAGTTCTTC
NA,TRBJ2-1,NA,TRBV11-2,CASSPGANNEQFF,TGTGCCAGCAGTCCAGGGGCTAACAATGAGCAGTTCTTC
NA,TRBJ2-7,NA,TRBV7-9,CASSSPWSYEQYF,TGTGCCAGCAGCTCGCCATGGTCCTACGAGCAGTACTTC
few,TRBJ2-1,TRBD2,TRBV6-5,CASSYEAGSEQFF,TGTGCCAGCAGTTACGAAGCGGGATCTGAGCAGTTCTTC
few,TRBJ2-1,NA,TRBV5-5,CASSTGLQDPYNEQFF,TGTGCCAGCAGCACGGGACTCCAAGACCCCTACAATGAGCAGTTCTTC
NA,TRBJ2-3,TRBD2,TRBV7-6,CASRPGLAGGVDTQYF,TGTGCCAGCAGACCGGGACTAGCGGGAGGAGTCGATACGCAGTATTTT
NA,TRBJ2-7,TRBD2,TRBV2,CASSGAGPYEQYF,TGTGCCAGCAGTGGAGCGGGACCCTACGAGCAGTACTTC
NA,TRBJ2-7,TRBD1,TRBV27,CASRRYTGRGTAVWEQYF,TGTGCCAGCAGACGATACACAGGCAGGGGGACAGCCGTTTGGGAGCAGTACTTC
NA,TRBJ2-5,TRBD2,TRBV27,CASARTRGAPETQYF,TGTGCCAGCGCCCGGACTAGAGGGGCCCCAGAGACCCAGTACTTC
NA,TRBJ2-5,TRBD2,TRBV5-4,CASSLGTSGRRRVETQYF,TGTGCCAGCAGCTTGGGGACTAGCGGGAGAAGGAGAGTAGAGACCCAGTACTTC
NA,TRBJ2-2,TRBD1,TRBV7-9,CASSLQDRGRRPGELFF,TGTGCCAGCAGCCTCCAGGACAGGGGTAGGCGGCCCGGGGAGCTGTTTTTT
NA,TRBJ1-2,TRBD1,TRBV5-1,CASSPGQGALGYTF,TGCGCCAGCAGCCCGGGACAGGGGGCGCTTGGCTACACCTTC
once,TRBJ1-4,TRBD1,TRBV11-2,CASSSPQGAPNEKLFF,TGTGCCAGCAGCTCCCCACAGGGGGCACCTAATGAAAAACTGTTTTTT
once,TRBJ2-5,TRBD2,TRBV5-4,CASSLRTSGRQETQYF,TGTGCCAGCAGCCTTCGGACTAGCGGGCGACAAGAGACCCAGTACTTC